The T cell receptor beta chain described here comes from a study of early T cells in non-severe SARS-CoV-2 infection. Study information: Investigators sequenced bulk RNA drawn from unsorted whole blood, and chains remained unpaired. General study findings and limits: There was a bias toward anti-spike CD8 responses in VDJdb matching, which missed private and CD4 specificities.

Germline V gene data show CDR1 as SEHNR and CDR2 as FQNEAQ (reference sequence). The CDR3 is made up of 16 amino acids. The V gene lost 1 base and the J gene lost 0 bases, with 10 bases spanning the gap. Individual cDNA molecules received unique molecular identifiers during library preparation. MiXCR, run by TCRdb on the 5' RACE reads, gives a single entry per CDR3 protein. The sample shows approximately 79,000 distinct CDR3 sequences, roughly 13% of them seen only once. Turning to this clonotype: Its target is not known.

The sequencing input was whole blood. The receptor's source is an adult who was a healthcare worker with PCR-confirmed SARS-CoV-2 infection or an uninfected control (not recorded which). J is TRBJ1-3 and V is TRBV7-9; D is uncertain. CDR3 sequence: CASSLDNGRSGNTIYF. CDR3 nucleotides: TGTGCCAGCAGCTTAGACAACGGGCGCTCTGGAAACACCATATATTTT.